The T cell receptor beta chain described here comes from a study of regulatory T cells in long-lasting Graves disease. The wider study: For a period under 3 months, newly diagnosed Graves' patients had taken antithyroid drugs.

Germline CDR1 reads SEHNR; CDR2 reads FQNEAQ (reference sequence). Unmatched junction bases numbered 6, after V lost 5 bases and J lost 2 bases. The CDR3 covers 15 residues. The sample's time point: newly diagnosed GD, antithyroid drugs for less than 3 months. PBMC-derived RNA was used for the TCR library. Library construction for TCR beta used iRepertoire HTBI primers and Arm-PCR of CDR3 regions. MiXCR, run by TCRdb on the multiplex PCR reads, gives a single entry per CDR3 protein. The data show hundreds of thousands of distinct CDR3 sequences, 16% seen once. The same sample was also studied in work on T cells in Graves' hyperthyroidism and ophthalmopathy.

Here the sequenced sample was peripheral blood mononuclear cells (PBMCs), taken at new diagnosis, from a patient treated with antithyroid drugs. The chain employs TRBV7-9 and TRBJ1-1, with TRBD1 identical over 9 bases. The source is a man aged 18-30 years with Graves disease. The CDR3 spells CASSNSGQGNTEAFF. The CDR3 DNA reads TGTGCCAGCAGCAACTCGGGACAGGGTAACACTGAAGCTTTCTTT.